Below are 8 T cell receptor beta chains sequenced from a single sample in a study of blood T cell repertoires in COVID-19. Sequenced by immunoSEQ multiplex PCR; TCRdb stores in-frame clones only, minus some. The repertoire consists of around 160,000 clones, with 88% occurring once and the leading ten covering around 1.3%. Sequencing used PBMCs or T cells enriched from blood (not recorded which). The receptor source for this set is a woman in her thirties with acute COVID-19.

V usage is TRBV27 and J usage is TRBJ2-3, with 8 bases matching TRBD1. This CDR3 has 16 amino acids. V lost 6 bases to trimming and J lost 5 bases; unmatched junction nucleotides: 13. Germline CDR1 is MNHEY and CDR2 is SMNVEV (reference sequence). The chain's CDR3 is CASSPTPGQGGDTQYF. For the CDR3, the DNA is TGTGCCAGCAGCCCGACTCCCGGACAGGGTGGAGATACGCAGTATTTT.

The table lists this clone with a few counts. The chain recombines TRBV19 with TRBJ1-2; 7 bases are shared with TRBD1. Germline trimming cut 5 bases from V and 8 bases from J; bases unmatched to any gene: 11. The germline V gene has CDR1 LNHDA and CDR2 SQIVND (reference sequence). CDR3 length: 14 amino acids. The CDR3 DNA follows: TGTGCCAGTAGTCCGACAGGGAACGCCTTGGGCTACACCTTC. Its protein product is CASSPTGNALGYTF.

The V gene is TRBV7-2, the J gene TRBJ2-7; TRBD2 aligns across 10 bases. CDR1 and CDR2 (germline): SGHTA, FQGNSA. V trimming: 5 bases; J trimming: 0 bases; junction bases outside the gene matches: 4. CDR3 size: 15 residues. The CDR3 here is CASSRTSGVSYEQYF. For the CDR3, the DNA is TGTGCCAGCAGCCGCACTAGCGGGGTCTCCTACGAGCAGTACTTC.

This clone was recorded only once. V is TRBV28 and J is TRBJ2-7; TRBD1 is a possible D gene (5 bases). The germline V and J ends were trimmed by 4 bases and 0 bases, with 10 bases remaining between them. Germline V gene lookup returns CDR1 MDHEN and CDR2 SYDVKM. The CDR3 sequence is 14 residues long. DNA for the CDR3: TGTGCCAGCAGTTCACAGGAATTCTCCTACGAGCAGTACTTC. This gives the protein CASSSQEFSYEQYF.

To note about this clone: The limits of the CDR3 on the DNA are not certain, so only TCRdb's listed CDR3 is given. The genes are TRBV2 and TRBJ2-4; TRBD1 is taken as the D call from the table, unchecked against the DNA. From its first to its last residue, the CDR3 has 15 amino acids. CDR1 is SNHLY, CDR2 FYNNEI, per germline. The CDR3 loop is CASILGQLAKNIQYF.

The V and J genes are TRBV19 and TRBJ1-2; the D gene is possibly TRBD1 (6 bases). The germline V gene encodes CDR1 LNHDA and CDR2 SQIVND (reference sequence). The length of the CDR3 is 16 residues. The V end was cut by 5 bases, the J end by 3 bases, with 19 bases between. The CDR3: CASSPDSNTGDYGYTF. CDR3 DNA sequence: TGTGCCAGTAGTCCGGACAGCAACACCGGGGACTATGGCTACACCTTC.

CDR3 protein: CASGDYSNEQFF. The DNA of the CDR3 is TGTGCCAGCGGGGACTACTCCAATGAGCAGTTCTTC. The gene calls are TRBV12-3 or TRBV12-4 and TRBJ2-1; 7 nucleotides line up with TRBD2. V was clipped by 8 bases and J by 6 bases; unmatched bases: 4. CDR3 length: 12 amino acids.

This sequence joins TRBV10-3 and TRBJ2-7; TRBD1 is a possible D gene (6 bases). This CDR3 has 12 residues. CDR1 and CDR2 from the germline V gene are ENHRY and SYGVKD. With 6 bases removed from V and 4 bases from J, the gap between germline ends came to 10 bases. This chain's CDR3 is CAISEQGYEQYF. CDR3 DNA sequence: TGTGCCATCAGCGAACAGGGTTACGAGCAGTACTTC.